The 25 T cell receptor beta chains below all came from one sample that was sequenced in a study of identical twins. TCRdb re-called the 5' RACE reads through MiXCR, storing one row per CDR3 protein. The sample yields 200,000 to 250,000 distinct CDR3 sequences, over 12% seen once. Sequencing was done on a sample of memory (CD45RO+) T cells sorted from blood. The source of these receptors is a woman aged 18 to 35 in good health.

The chain couples TRBV5-1 to TRBJ1-6, with D possibly TRBD1 on 5 matching bases. Germline assignment: CDR1 SGHRS and CDR2 YFSETQ. The CDR3 consists of 14 residues. With 0 bases removed from V and 7 bases from J, the gap between germline ends came to 8 bases. In nucleotides, the CDR3 is TGCGCCAGCAGCTTGGGGGGCTTCAATTCACCCCTCCACTTT. Encoded protein: CASSLGGFNSPLHF.

The chain joins TRBV12-5 to TRBJ2-7; D is tentatively TRBD1 or TRBD2 (6 bases each). The CDR3 is made up of 13 amino acids. Germline V gives CDR1 LGHNT, CDR2 FRNRAP. Trimming removed 5 bases from V and 4 bases from J, with 12 bases in between. The CDR3 nucleotides are TGTGCTAGTGGTCTCGGGGGCGGATACGAGCAGTACTTC. It is translated as CASGLGGGYEQYF.

This clonotype was seen ten or more times. This rearrangement joins TRBV3-1 to TRBJ2-2; TRBD2 matches 8 bases. Germline V lookup: CDR1 LGHDT, CDR2 YNNKEL (reference sequence). V dropped 4 bases and J dropped 5; count of bases not matched to a gene: 9. The CDR3 length is 16 residues. CDR3 nucleotides: TGTGCCAGCAGCCGGGGCGGGAGGATGAGTACCGGGGAGCTGTTTTTT. This gives the protein CASSRGGRMSTGELFF.

The CDR3: CASNGGLASTDTQYF. The CDR3 DNA sequence: TGTGCCAGCAACGGGGGACTGGCCAGCACAGATACGCAGTATTTT. The chain joins TRBV9 to TRBJ2-3; D might be TRBD2 (6 bases). The germline CDR1 and CDR2 sequences are SGDLS and YYNGEE. The CDR3 length is 15 residues. Trimming took 6 bases from V and 0 from J, leaving 14 bases between them.

This chain's CDR3 is CASSFRVSLRWRANEQYF. The CDR3 DNA reads as TGTGCCAGCAGTTTTAGGGTCAGTTTGAGGTGGAGGGCCAACGAGCAGTACTTC. This chain joins TRBV27 and TRBJ2-7; TRBD2 might be the D (6 bases). V lost 3 bases and J 5 bases, leaving 26 bases between the germline ends. This CDR3 is built from 18 residues. Germline CDR1 and CDR2: MNHEY and SMNVEV (reference sequence).

The chain joins TRBV4-1 to TRBJ2-1; D is ambiguous. V lost 3 bases, J lost 3 bases, and 18 bases lay in between. The CDR3 runs 17 residues. Germline CDR1 MGHRA, CDR2 YSYEKL. The CDR3 loop is CASSHSRISRFYNEQFF. CDR3 DNA sequence: TGCGCCAGCAGCCATTCCCGAATCTCCCGCTTCTACAATGAGCAGTTCTTC.

This clonotype came up many times. The chain combines TRBV20-1 with TRBJ2-5, with 11 bases aligning to TRBD2. The germline CDR1 and CDR2 sequences are DFQATT and SNEGSKA (reference sequence). CDR3 length: 15 residues. Trimming at V came to 3 bases and at J to 2 bases, leaving 5 bases not matched to a gene. CDR3 amino acids: CSASPLAGDQETQYF. CDR3 bases: TGCAGTGCTAGCCCACTAGCGGGGGATCAAGAGACCCAGTACTTC.

The J gene is TRBJ1-2, the V gene TRBV14; 11 bases line up with TRBD1. Germline values: CDR1 SGHDN, CDR2 FVKESK. The V and J ends lost 4 bases and 8 bases, in that order; junction bases with no gene match: 9. The CDR3 spans 15 residues. The CDR3 here is CASSRAGTGGRGYTF. CDR3 DNA: TGTGCCAGCAGCCGAGCCGGGACAGGGGGTCGAGGCTACACCTTC.

The CDR3 nucleotides are TGCGCCAGCAGTGACGGGGGGGACAAGGCTGAAGCTTTCTTT. It is translated as CASSDGGDKAEAFF. The V call is TRBV10-1, the J call TRBJ1-1; D might be TRBD1 (6 bases). The germline V gene encodes CDR1 WNHNN and CDR2 SYGVQD (reference sequence). The CDR3 runs 14 residues. V lost 3 bases and J lost 6, with 14 bases in between.

V usage is TRBV4-2 and J usage is TRBJ1-2; TRBD1 might be the D (5 bases). This CDR3 comprises 17 residues. The V gene's germline CDR1 is LGHNA and CDR2 YNFKEQ. Trimming shortened V by 0 bases and J by 3 bases, and 17 bases separated the two germline ends. The CDR3 region is CASSQDYSSGPYYGYTF. In nucleotides, the CDR3 is TGTGCCAGCAGCCAAGATTATTCATCGGGACCTTACTATGGCTACACCTTC.

This clonotype appeared a few times. This chain links TRBV18 with TRBJ2-5; weak D call: TRBD1 (7 bases). The germline V gene has CDR1 KGHSH and CDR2 LQKENI. This CDR3 comprises 14 residues. Trimming stripped 6 bases from V and 5 bases from J, with 16 bases between. The CDR3 loop reads CASSPGGGWETQYF. The CDR3 DNA reads TGTGCCAGCTCCCCAGGAGGGGGCTGGGAGACCCAGTACTTC.

J is TRBJ1-3 and V is TRBV29-1, with TRBD1 as a possible D gene (6 bases). Germline V CDR1 and CDR2: SQVTM, ANQGSEA. V was cut by 5 bases and J by 6 bases, with 17 bases left in between. This CDR3 spans 14 amino acids. CDR3 sequence (DNA): TGCAGCGTTCGTGAACAGGGTATATCAAACACCATATATTTT. It translates to CSVREQGISNTIYF.

This clonotype was seen at least ten times. This rearrangement joins TRBV6-2 or TRBV6-3 to TRBJ2-7; tentative D call: TRBD1 (6 bases). There are 13 residues in the CDR3. V was shortened by 6 bases and J by 1 base, with 10 bases between the two germline ends. CDR1 is MNHEY, CDR2 SVGEGT, per germline. The CDR3 reads CASRKDRSYEQYF. DNA for the CDR3: TGTGCCAGCAGAAAAGACAGGTCCTACGAGCAGTACTTC.

The V and J genes are TRBV5-1 and TRBJ2-5, with TRBD2 matching over 9 bases. Germline-derived CDR1 and CDR2 are SGHRS and YFSETQ. J gave up 5 bases and V 3 bases, and 11 bases lay outside the gene matches. The CDR3 length is 16 residues. The DNA for the CDR3 is TGCGCCAGCAGCTGGGTTGGTAGCGGGAGAAAGGAGACCCAGTACTTC. As protein: CASSWVGSGRKETQYF.

This clonotype showed up many times. This chain uses TRBV6-6 with TRBJ2-1; the D gene could be TRBD1 or TRBD2 (6 bases each). Deletions cut 8 bases from V and 7 bases from J, with 12 bases between. This CDR3 is 12 amino acids long. Germline-derived CDR1 and CDR2 are MNHNY and SVGAGI (reference sequence). The CDR3 loop is CASGGLLNEQFF. The CDR3 region has the DNA TGTGCCAGCGGGGGGCTACTGAATGAGCAGTTCTTC.

The chain uses TRBV19 and TRBJ2-7; D gene unclear. The CDR3 extends over 13 amino acids. Germline V gene sequence: CDR1 LNHDA, CDR2 SQIVND (reference sequence). The ends were cut back, 3 bases at V and 2 bases at J, with 8 bases in the middle. CDR3 bases: TGTGCCAGTAGTATTCGGGTGCCCTACGAGCAGTACTTC. It yields the protein CASSIRVPYEQYF. The full variable domain, with the rest looked up from reference TRBV19 and TRBJ2-7, is DGGITQSPKYLFRKEGQNVTLSCEQNLNHDAMYWYRQDPGQGLRLIYYSQIVNDFQKGDIAEGYSVSREKKESFPLTVTSAQKNPTAFYLCASSIRVPYEQYFGPGTRLTVT.

This sequence joins TRBV6-5 and TRBJ2-3, with 7 bases that match TRBD2. The V gene end was trimmed by 2 bases and the J gene end by 0 bases; junction bases not matched to a gene: 8. CDR3 length: 17 amino acids. Germline CDR1 is MNHEY and CDR2 is SVGAGI. The CDR3 DNA is TGTGCCAGCAGTTACGGTGGGAGGGGAGATAGCACAGATACGCAGTATTTT. This encodes CASSYGGRGDSTDTQYF.

This clonotype was counted only a few times. The V and J genes are TRBV20-1 and TRBJ2-3, with TRBD2 as a possible D gene (6 bases). The CDR3 contains 14 residues. From germline, CDR1 is DFQATT and CDR2 SNEGSKA (reference sequence). V lost 5 bases and J lost 5, with 17 bases in between. The CDR3 DNA is TGCAGTGCTGATCGGGCGGGGAAAAAAGATACGCAGTATTTT. It encodes CSADRAGKKDTQYF.

The rearrangement links TRBV6-1 to TRBJ2-5; 7 bases are shared with TRBD1. Germline CDR1 reads MNHNS; CDR2 reads SASEGT. This CDR3 spans 13 amino acids. Trimming cost V 10 bases and J 4 bases; bases outside gene matches: 9. The CDR3 DNA reads as TGTGCCACCAAGCCGGCAGGGGGAGAGACCCAGTACTTC. As protein: CATKPAGGETQYF.

The genes are TRBV28 and TRBJ2-3; no reliable D call. Trimming removed 3 bases from V and 4 bases from J, with 8 bases in between. There are 13 residues in the CDR3. The germline V gene has CDR1 MDHEN and CDR2 SYDVKM. The CDR3 bases are TGTGCCAGCAGTTTTGACCACCCAGATACGCAGTATTTT. This encodes CASSFDHPDTQYF.

This clonotype was detected ten times or more. V is TRBV6-1 and J is TRBJ2-5, with 7 bases lining up with TRBD2. The CDR3 is 14 residues long. V lost 6 bases, J lost 5 bases, and 9 bases stayed unmatched. Germline CDR1 and CDR2: MNHNS and SASEGT. The CDR3: CASSRAGRVETQYF. The DNA of the CDR3 is TGTGCCAGCAGCCGAGCGGGGAGGGTGGAGACCCAGTACTTC.

The J gene is TRBJ2-7, the V gene TRBV29-1, with a weak D call TRBD1 (5 bases). This CDR3 comprises 13 residues. CDR1 SQVTM and CDR2 ANQGSEA come from the germline V gene. Trimming left V 7 bases short and J 1 base short, with 14 bases between. The CDR3 spells CSDKLDTSYEQYF. The DNA of the CDR3 is TGCAGCGATAAACTGGACACGTCCTACGAGCAGTACTTC.

This clonotype has more than one count but fewer than ten. The chain uses TRBV6-6 and TRBJ1-3; D not resolved. The germline gives CDR1 MNHNY, CDR2 SVGAGI (reference sequence). There are 12 residues in the CDR3. V lost 2 bases, J lost 4 bases, and 3 bases lay in between. The DNA of the CDR3 is TGTGCCAGCAGTTACCAGGGAAACACCATATATTTT. This encodes CASSYQGNTIYF.

The chain uses TRBV2 and TRBJ2-2; D unclear. Per germline, CDR1 SNHLY and CDR2 FYNNEI. V shed 5 bases and J shed 10 bases, with 11 bases lying between them. This CDR3 has 12 residues. The CDR3 DNA reads as TGTGCCAGCAGTCAAAACGGACCGGAGCTGTTTTTT. Amino acids: CASSQNGPELFF.

This clonotype was seen a handful of times. This rearrangement joins TRBV3-1 to TRBJ2-7, with unresolved D. Trimming cost V 2 bases and J 2 bases, with 7 bases left between them. This CDR3 has 13 amino acids. Germline V gene lookup returns CDR1 LGHDT and CDR2 YNNKEL (reference sequence). The CDR3: CASSQHGTYEQYF. The CDR3 coding sequence is TGTGCCAGCAGCCAACACGGAACCTACGAGCAGTACTTC.